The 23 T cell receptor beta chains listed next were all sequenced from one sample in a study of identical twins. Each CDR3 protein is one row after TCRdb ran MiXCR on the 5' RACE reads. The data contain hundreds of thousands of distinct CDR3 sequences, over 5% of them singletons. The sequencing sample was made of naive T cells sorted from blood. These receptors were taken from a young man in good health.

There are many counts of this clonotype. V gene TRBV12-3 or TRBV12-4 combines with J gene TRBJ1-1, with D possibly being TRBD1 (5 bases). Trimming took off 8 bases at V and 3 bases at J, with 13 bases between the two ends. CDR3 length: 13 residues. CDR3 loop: CASESGGDTEAFF. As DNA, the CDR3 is TGTGCCAGCGAGTCGGGGGGGGACACTGAAGCTTTCTTT.

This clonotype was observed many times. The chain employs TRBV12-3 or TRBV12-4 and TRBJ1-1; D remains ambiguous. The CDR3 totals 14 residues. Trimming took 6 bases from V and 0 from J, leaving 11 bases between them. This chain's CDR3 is CASSLESMNTEAFF. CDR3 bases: TGTGCCAGCAGCCTAGAGAGTATGAACACTGAAGCTTTCTTT.

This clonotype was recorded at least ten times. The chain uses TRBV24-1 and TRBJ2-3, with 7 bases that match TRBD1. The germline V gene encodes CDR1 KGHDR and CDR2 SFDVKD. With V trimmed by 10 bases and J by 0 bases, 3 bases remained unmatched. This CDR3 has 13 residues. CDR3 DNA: TGTGCCACGGGACAGCCTAGCACAGATACGCAGTATTTT. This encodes CATGQPSTDTQYF.

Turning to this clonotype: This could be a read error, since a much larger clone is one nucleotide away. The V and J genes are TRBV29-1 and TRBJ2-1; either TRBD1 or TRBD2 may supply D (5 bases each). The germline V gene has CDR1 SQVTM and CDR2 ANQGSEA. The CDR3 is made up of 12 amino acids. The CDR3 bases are TGCAGCGTTGATCGGGGCCGTCTTGAGCATTTCTTC. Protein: CSVDRGRLEHFF.

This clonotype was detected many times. The CDR3 nucleotides are TGCAGTGCTGGAAGAAGGCCCTACAATGAGCAGTTCTTC. Translation: CSAGRRPYNEQFF. The chain recombines TRBV20-1 with TRBJ2-1; D not resolved. The germline V gene encodes CDR1 DFQATT and CDR2 SNEGSKA (reference sequence). Trimming removed 5 bases at V and 2 bases at J, with 10 bases between. This CDR3 comprises 13 residues.

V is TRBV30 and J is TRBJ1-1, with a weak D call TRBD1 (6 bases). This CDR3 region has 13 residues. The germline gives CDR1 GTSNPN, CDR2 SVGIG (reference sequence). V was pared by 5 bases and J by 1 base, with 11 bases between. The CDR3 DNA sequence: TGTGCCTGGGCCGGACAGCCGAACACTGAAGCTTTCTTT. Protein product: CAWAGQPNTEAFF. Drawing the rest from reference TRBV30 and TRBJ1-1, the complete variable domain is SQTIHQWPATLVQPVGSPLSLECTVEGTSNPNLYWYRQAAGRGLQLLFYSVGIGQISSEVPQNLSASRPQDRQFILSSKKLLLSDSGFYLCAWAGQPNTEAFFGQGTRLTVV.

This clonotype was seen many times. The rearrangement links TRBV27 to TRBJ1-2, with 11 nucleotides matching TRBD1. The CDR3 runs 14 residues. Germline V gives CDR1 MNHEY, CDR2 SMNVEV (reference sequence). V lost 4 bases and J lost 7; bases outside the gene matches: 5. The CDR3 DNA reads TGTGCCAGCAGTTCCGGACAGGGGGCTTCTGGCTACACCTTC. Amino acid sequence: CASSSGQGASGYTF.

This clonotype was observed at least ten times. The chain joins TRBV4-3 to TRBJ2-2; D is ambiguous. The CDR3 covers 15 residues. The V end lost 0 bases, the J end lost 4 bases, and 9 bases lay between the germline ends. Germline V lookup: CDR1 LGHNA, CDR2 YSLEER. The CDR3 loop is CASSQEPYGTGELFF. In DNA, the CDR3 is TGCGCCAGCAGCCAAGAACCCTATGGCACCGGGGAGCTGTTTTTT.

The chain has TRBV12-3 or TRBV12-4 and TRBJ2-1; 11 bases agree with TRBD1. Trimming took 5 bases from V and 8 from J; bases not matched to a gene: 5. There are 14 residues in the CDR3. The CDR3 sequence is CASSGQGAIYEQFF. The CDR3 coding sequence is TGTGCCAGCAGTGGACAGGGGGCTATCTATGAGCAGTTCTTC.

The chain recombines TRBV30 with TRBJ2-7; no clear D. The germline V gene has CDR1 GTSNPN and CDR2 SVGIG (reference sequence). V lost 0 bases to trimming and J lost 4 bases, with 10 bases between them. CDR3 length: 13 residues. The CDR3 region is CAWSVAEQYEQYV. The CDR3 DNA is TGTGCCTGGAGTGTGGCAGAACAGTACGAGCAGTACGTC.

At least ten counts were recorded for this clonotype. CDR3 DNA sequence: TGTGCCAGCAGTTACTCCCGCCCGGACAGCACCGGGGAGCTGTTTTTT. This codes for CASSYSRPDSTGELFF. V usage is TRBV6-5 and J usage is TRBJ2-2; D perhaps matches TRBD1 (6 bases). Germline loops: CDR1 MNHEY, CDR2 SVGAGI. Trimming left V 0 bases short and J 4 bases short, with 12 bases between. The CDR3 is 16 amino acids.

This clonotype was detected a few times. CDR3 nucleotide sequence: TGTGCCATCAGTGACGCAGGGGGCTCCTACAATGAGCAGTTCTTC. Protein: CAISDAGGSYNEQFF. The chain is built from TRBV10-3 and TRBJ2-1; 7 nucleotides align to TRBD1. CDR3 length: 15 residues. V lost 3 bases and J lost 0; bases outside the gene matches: 2. The germline CDR1 and CDR2 sequences are ENHRY and SYGVKD.

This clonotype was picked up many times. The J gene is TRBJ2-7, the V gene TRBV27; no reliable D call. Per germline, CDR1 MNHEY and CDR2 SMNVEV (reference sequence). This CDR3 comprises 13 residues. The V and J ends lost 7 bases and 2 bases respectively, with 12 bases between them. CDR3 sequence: CASKGLSAYEQYF. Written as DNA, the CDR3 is TGTGCCAGCAAGGGCCTAAGTGCCTACGAGCAGTACTTC.

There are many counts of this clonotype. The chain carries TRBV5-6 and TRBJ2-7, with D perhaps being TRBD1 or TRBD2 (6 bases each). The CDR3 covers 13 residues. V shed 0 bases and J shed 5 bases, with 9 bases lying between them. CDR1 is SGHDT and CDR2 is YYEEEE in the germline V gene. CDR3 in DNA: TGTGCCAGCAGCTTGGCGAGGGGGGACGAGCAGTACGTC. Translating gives CASSLARGDEQYV.

The CDR3 coding sequence is TGTGCCAGCAGTATTGAGGGATTCCAAGAGACCCAGTACTTC. This encodes CASSIEGFQETQYF. The V call is TRBV2, the J call TRBJ2-5; maybe TRBD2 (5 bases). The V end lost 5 bases, the J end lost 1 base, and 11 bases lay between the germline ends. The CDR3 sequence is 14 residues long. Germline CDR1 SNHLY, CDR2 FYNNEI.

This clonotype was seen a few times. The CDR3 DNA sequence: TGTGCCAGCAGCCGGACACCGGGACAGGCTTCCTACGAGCAGTACTTC. Amino acids: CASSRTPGQASYEQYF. The rearrangement uses TRBV7-2 and TRBJ2-7; 8 bases align to TRBD1. This CDR3 spans 16 amino acids. CDR1 SGHTA and CDR2 FQGNSA come from the germline V gene. V was pared by 5 bases and J by 1 base, with 10 bases of the junction left unmatched.

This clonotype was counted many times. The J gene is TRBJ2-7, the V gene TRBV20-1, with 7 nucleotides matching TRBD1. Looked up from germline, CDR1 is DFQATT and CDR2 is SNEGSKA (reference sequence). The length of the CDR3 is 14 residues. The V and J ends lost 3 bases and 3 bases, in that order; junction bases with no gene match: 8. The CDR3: CSASVRQGYYEQYF. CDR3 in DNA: TGCAGTGCTAGTGTCAGACAGGGTTACTACGAGCAGTACTTC.

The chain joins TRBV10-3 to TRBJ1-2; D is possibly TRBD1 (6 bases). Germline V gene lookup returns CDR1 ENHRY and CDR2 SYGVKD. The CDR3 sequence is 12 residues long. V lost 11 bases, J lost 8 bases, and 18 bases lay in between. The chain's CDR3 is CASSRGAEGYTF. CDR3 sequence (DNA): TGTGCCTCGTCCAGGGGCGCCGAAGGCTACACCTTC.

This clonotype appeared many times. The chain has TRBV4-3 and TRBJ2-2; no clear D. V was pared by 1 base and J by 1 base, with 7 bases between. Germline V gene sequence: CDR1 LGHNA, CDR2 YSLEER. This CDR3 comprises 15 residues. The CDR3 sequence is CASSQVVQNTGELFF. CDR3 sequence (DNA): TGCGCCAGCAGCCAAGTGGTCCAGAACACCGGGGAGCTGTTTTTT.

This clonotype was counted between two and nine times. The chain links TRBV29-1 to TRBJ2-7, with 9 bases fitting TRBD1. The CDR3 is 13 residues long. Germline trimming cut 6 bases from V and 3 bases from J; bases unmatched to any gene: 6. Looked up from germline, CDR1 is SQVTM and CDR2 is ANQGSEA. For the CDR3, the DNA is TGCAGCGTGGGACAGGGTGAGCGCTACGAGCAGTACTTC. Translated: CSVGQGERYEQYF.

Here the CDR3 DNA reads TGTGCCAGCAGTGCGCATTGGCGCACAGATACGCAGTATTTT. Translation gives CASSAHWRTDTQYF. The chain is built from TRBV2 and TRBJ2-3; D is unclear. V lost 4 bases and J lost 1, with 9 bases in between. Germline V gives CDR1 SNHLY, CDR2 FYNNEI. The CDR3 runs 14 residues.

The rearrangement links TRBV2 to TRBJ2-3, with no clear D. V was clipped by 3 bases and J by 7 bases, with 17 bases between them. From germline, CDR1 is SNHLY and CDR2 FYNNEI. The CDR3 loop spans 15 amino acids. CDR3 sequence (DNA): TGTGCCAGCAGTGAGGATGGTGCAGCGCCGCATACGCAGTATTTT. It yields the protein CASSEDGAAPHTQYF.

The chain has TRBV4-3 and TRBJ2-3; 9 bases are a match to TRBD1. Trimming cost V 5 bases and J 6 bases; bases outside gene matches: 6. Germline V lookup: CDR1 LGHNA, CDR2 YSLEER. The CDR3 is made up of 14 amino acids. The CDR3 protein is CASSGQGRSDTQYF. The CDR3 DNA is TGCGCCAGCAGCGGACAGGGGAGGTCCGATACGCAGTATTTT.